One and the same sample provided the 17 T cell receptor beta chains below, sequenced in a study of radiation and T cells in renal cell carcinoma. Documented time point: blood 2 weeks post-SBRT. As for treatment: 15 Gy SBRT to primary tumor, nephrectomy 4 weeks later. The data were produced by immunoSEQ multiplex PCR, yet TCRdb's version contains in-frame clones alone and is incomplete. The table records 25,000 to 30,000 clones, 81% of them present only once. Specimen: blood, collected from a patient whose treatment included radiotherapy and nephrectomy. These TCRs come from a man in his fifties or sixties with renal cell carcinoma.

This clone has just one count. The chain carries TRBV7-8 and TRBJ2-3; TRBD2 agrees at 12 bases. From germline, CDR1 is SGHVS and CDR2 FQNEAQ. After removal of 3 bases from V and 6 bases from J, the junction contained 7 bases not matched to a gene. This CDR3 is 16 amino acids long. Here the CDR3 DNA reads TGTGCCAGCAGCTTCTCTAGCGGGAGGGCCTTTGATACGCAGTATTTT. Protein sequence: CASSFSSGRAFDTQYF. Based on the CDR3 plus reference TRBV7-8 and TRBJ2-3, the full variable domain is GAGVSQSPRYKVAKRGQDVALRCDPISGHVSLFWYQQALGQGPEFLTYFQNEAQLDKSGLPSDRFFAERPEGSVSTLKIQRTQQEDSAVYLCASSFSSGRAFDTQYFGPGTRLTVL.

The sample holds one count of this clone. Here the CDR3 DNA reads TGTGCCAGCAGGGTAGGGACTCAAAAATCCTACGAGCAGTACTTC. Protein product: CASRVGTQKSYEQYF. V usage is TRBV28 and J usage is TRBJ2-7; tentatively, D is TRBD2 (6 bases). The ends were cut back, 6 bases at V and 1 base at J, with 16 bases in the middle. From germline, CDR1 is MDHEN and CDR2 SYDVKM. This CDR3 comprises 15 residues.

The rearrangement uses TRBV10-3 and TRBJ2-1, with 8 bases identical to TRBD2. V shed 5 bases and J 10 bases; nucleotides not matched to a gene: 10. Germline assignment: CDR1 ENHRY and CDR2 SYGVKD. The CDR3 spans 14 residues. CDR3 nucleotides: TGTGCCATCAGTACCTCCGGGGTAGCGGGAGAGCAGTTCTTC. Protein product: CAISTSGVAGEQFF.

This chain uses TRBV7-8 with TRBJ1-2, with a weak D call TRBD1 (5 bases). V was pared by 5 bases and J by 4 bases, with 17 bases between. This CDR3 spans 15 amino acids. CDR1 is SGHVS, CDR2 FQNEAQ, per germline. The CDR3 region has the DNA TGTGCCAGCAGCCCCTCCGGGACCGAGCCCTATGGCTACACCTTC. Its translation is CASSPSGTEPYGYTF.

This CDR3 is CASSPPLPSGNTIYF. The CDR3 DNA reads as TGTGCCAGCAGCCCCCCCTTGCCCTCTGGAAACACCATATATTTT. The V and J genes are TRBV11-2 and TRBJ1-3; D remains ambiguous. Trimming left V 5 bases short and J 0 bases short, with 11 bases between. The CDR3 is made up of 15 amino acids. Looked up from germline, CDR1 is SGHAT and CDR2 is FQNNGV.

J is TRBJ2-1 and V is TRBV5-1, with TRBD1 identical over 9 bases. The J segment lost 2 bases and the V segment lost 3 bases, leaving 6 bases of the junction unmatched. The length of the CDR3 is 16 residues. CDR1 is SGHRS and CDR2 is YFSETQ in the germline V gene. The CDR3 reads CASSSRQGGTYNEQFF. The DNA of the CDR3 is TGCGCCAGCAGCTCACGACAGGGGGGAACCTACAATGAGCAGTTCTTC.

The chain couples TRBV19 to TRBJ2-7; tentatively, D is TRBD1 (5 bases). V lost 8 bases and J 6 bases, leaving 11 bases between the germline ends. The CDR3 is 11 residues long. From germline, CDR1 is LNHDA and CDR2 SQIVND (reference sequence). The CDR3 DNA reads as TGTGCCAGTTTCCAGGGTGGCGAGCAGTACTTC. Translated, it gives CASFQGGEQYF.

This chain joins TRBV10-3 and TRBJ2-1, with 8 bases fitting TRBD2. Unmatched junction bases numbered 6, after V lost 7 bases and J lost 4 bases. Germline CDR1 is ENHRY and CDR2 is SYGVKD. This CDR3 has 14 amino acids. CDR3 amino acids: CAINSAGAYNEQFF. As DNA, the CDR3 is TGTGCCATCAACTCAGCGGGAGCGTACAATGAGCAGTTCTTC.

The rearrangement uses TRBV13 and TRBJ1-1, with 8 bases identical to TRBD1. The length of the CDR3 is 18 residues. After removal of 2 bases from V and 3 bases from J, the junction contained 14 bases not matched to a gene. The germline CDR1 and CDR2 sequences are PRHDT and FYEKMQ (reference sequence). The CDR3 DNA sequence: TGTGCCAGCAGCTTACAGGGGGCAGGGGTTGCTATGGACACTGAAGCTTTCTTT. It codes for CASSLQGAGVAMDTEAFF. The whole variable domain, remainder taken from reference TRBV13 and TRBJ1-1, is AAGVIQSPRHLIKEKRETATLKCYPIPRHDTVYWYQQGPGQDPQFLISFYEKMQSDKGSIPDRFSAQQFSDYHSELNMSSLELGDSALYFCASSLQGAGVAMDTEAFFGQGTRLTVV.

CDR3 sequence (DNA): TGCGCCAGCAGTGTGGAACAGGGGGAAAAACTGTTTTTT. This encodes CASSVEQGEKLFF. The chain couples TRBV10-2 to TRBJ1-4; TRBD1 matches 7 bases. Germline V gene data show CDR1 as WSHSY and CDR2 as SAAADI. CDR3 length: 13 amino acids. Trimming at V came to 4 bases and at J to 8 bases, leaving 4 bases not matched to a gene.

The chain couples TRBV5-4 to TRBJ2-7; possible D gene TRBD2, 6 bases. V gave up 0 bases and J gave up 3 bases, with 13 bases separating them. The CDR3 spans 15 residues. Germline V lookup: CDR1 SGHNT, CDR2 YYREEE (reference sequence). This chain's CDR3 is CASSLGGVGDYEQYF. In DNA form, the CDR3 reads TGTGCCAGCAGCTTGGGGGGGGTTGGAGACTACGAGCAGTACTTC.

The rearrangement uses TRBV6-6 and TRBJ2-6; D gene ambiguous. This CDR3 is 16 amino acids long. V shed 0 bases and J shed 2 bases, with 8 bases lying between them. In germline, CDR1 is MNHNY, CDR2 SVGAGI (reference sequence). The CDR3 protein is CASSYSTGAGANVLTF. The DNA of the CDR3 is TGTGCCAGCAGTTACTCGACGGGTGCTGGGGCCAACGTCCTGACTTTC.

The chain couples TRBV30 to TRBJ2-7; 7 bases are shared with TRBD2. Germline loops: CDR1 GTSNPN, CDR2 SVGIG (reference sequence). V gave up 0 bases and J gave up 4 bases; unmatched junction bases: 6. The CDR3 is 14 amino acids. CDR3 sequence reads: CAWSVGGSQYEQYF. CDR3 nucleotide sequence: TGTGCCTGGAGTGTAGGCGGGAGCCAGTACGAGCAGTACTTC.

The chain couples TRBV2 to TRBJ2-7; 7 nucleotides align to TRBD1. The ends lost 10 bases at V and 1 base at J; junction bases unmatched: 10. This CDR3 contains 14 residues. From germline, CDR1 is SNHLY and CDR2 FYNNEI. CDR3 sequence: CAIPKGAGSYEQYF. The CDR3 coding sequence is TGTGCCATCCCTAAGGGGGCCGGTTCCTACGAGCAGTACTTC. Combining the CDR3 with reference TRBV2 and TRBJ2-7 gives the whole variable domain EPEVTQTPSHQVTQMGQEVILRCVPISNHLYFYWYRQILGQKVEFLVSFYNNEISEKSEIFDDQFSVERPDGSNFTLKIRSTKLEDSAMYFCAIPKGAGSYEQYFGPGTRLTVT.

Of note for this clone: A read error may produce the germline difference seen at one junction end. This chain links TRBV7-7 with TRBJ2-5; 7 positions match TRBD1. The V gene's germline CDR1 is SSHAT and CDR2 FNYEAQ (reference sequence). The CDR3 has 16 amino acids. CDR3 DNA: TGTGCTAGCAGCAAAGGGACAGCGTCCCTCCAAGAGACCCAGTACTTC. It is translated as CASSKGTASLQETQYF.

J is TRBJ2-1 and V is TRBV5-1, with a possible D match to TRBD2 (5 bases). The V end lost 7 bases, the J end lost 0 bases, and 14 bases lay between the germline ends. Germline V gene data show CDR1 as SGHRS and CDR2 as YFSETQ. The CDR3 is 15 amino acids. CDR3 sequence reads: CASASGPSSYNEQFF. The CDR3 DNA is TGCGCCAGCGCCAGCGGCCCCAGCTCCTACAATGAGCAGTTCTTC.

The chain is built from TRBV10-2 and TRBJ2-7; D might be TRBD1 (6 bases). V lost 5 bases to trimming and J lost 3 bases, with 11 bases between them. Looked up from germline, CDR1 is WSHSY and CDR2 is SAAADI. The CDR3 spans 13 residues. The CDR3 loop reads CASSNQQGYEQYF. DNA for the CDR3: TGCGCCAGCAGTAATCAACAGGGCTACGAGCAGTACTTC.